This TCR beta chain is from a study of T cells in Graves' hyperthyroidism and ophthalmopathy. Notes on the study in general: Ophthalmopathy and stable hyperthyroidism were told apart by a 13 V-J model.

Patients with uncontrolled infections, other autoimmune diseases, pregnancy or lactation were excluded. This clonotype was recorded once. Antigen: not known. The junction had 5 bases not matched to a gene; V was cut back by 5 bases and J by 3 bases. The CDR3 sequence is 14 residues long. CDR1 SEHNR and CDR2 FQNEAQ come from the germline V gene (reference sequence). TCR beta CDR3 regions were amplified from RNA transcripts. A set of HTBI primers served as the primers for a first-round RT-PCR of the TCR CDR3. TCRdb fed the multiplex PCR reads into MiXCR, producing one record per CDR3 protein. The sample has about 96,000 distinct CDR3 sequences, around 50% seen once.

Sample: blood. The clonotype was recovered from a woman in her thirties or forties with Graves' hyperthyroidism. The rearrangement joins TRBV7-9 to TRBJ2-7, with 9 bases that match TRBD2. In DNA form, the CDR3 reads TGTGCCAGCAGCCAAGCGGGGGGATTCTACGAGCAGTACTTC. This codes for CASSQAGGFYEQYF. The entire variable domain, with the rest obtained from reference TRBV7-9 and TRBJ2-7, is as follows: DTGVSQNPRHKITKRGQNVTFRCDPISEHNRLYWYRQTLGQGPEFLTYFQNEAQLEKSRLLSDRFSAERPKGSFSTLEIQRTEQGDSAMYLCASSQAGGFYEQYFGPGTRLTVT.